Presented here are 30 T cell receptor beta chains from one specimen sequenced in a study of T cells in localized non-small cell lung cancer. Generated by immunoSEQ multiplex PCR, the TCRdb table keeps only in-frame clones and is missing some. Of around 26,000 clones in the sample, 88% were seen once. The sequences come from peripheral blood mononuclear cells, collected before any cancer treatment. The receptor source for this set is a woman aged 35 to 69 with stage III lung adenocarcinoma.

This clone came up once. The chain carries TRBV4-3 and TRBJ1-1; D unresolved. The CDR3 spans 18 residues. V was clipped by 0 bases and J by 0 bases, with 17 bases between them. Germline V gives CDR1 LGHNA, CDR2 YSLEER. This CDR3 is CASSQDLSQAIMNTEAFF. CDR3 sequence (DNA): TGCGCCAGCAGCCAAGATCTGTCCCAGGCAATTATGAACACTGAAGCTTTCTTT.

This chain connects TRBV11-2 to TRBJ2-1, with D possibly being TRBD1 or TRBD2 (5 bases each). This CDR3 has 17 amino acids. V shed 1 base and J shed 0 bases, with 13 bases lying between them. Per the germline V gene, CDR1 is SGHAT and CDR2 is FQNNGV. In DNA, the CDR3 is TGTGCCAGCAGCTTAGGGGGGAGCGGAGGCTCCTACAATGAGCAGTTCTTC. This codes for CASSLGGSGGSYNEQFF.

The chain uses TRBV19 and TRBJ1-4; D unclear. Germline lookup yields CDR1 LNHDA and CDR2 SQIVND (reference sequence). Trimming shortened V by 7 bases and J by 0 bases, and 12 bases separated the two germline ends. This CDR3 has 15 amino acids. The CDR3 sequence is CASTILPPTNEKLFF. In nucleotides, the CDR3 is TGTGCCAGTACCATACTACCACCAACTAATGAAAAACTGTTTTTT.

This clone occurred once. V is TRBV13 and J is TRBJ2-3; possibly TRBD2 for D (5 bases). The germline gives CDR1 PRHDT, CDR2 FYEKMQ (reference sequence). The V end was cut by 8 bases, the J end by 6 bases, with 18 bases between. There are 14 residues in the CDR3. The DNA for the CDR3 is TGTGCCAGCTCACGTGGGAGTGTGGCCGATACGCAGTATTTT. As protein: CASSRGSVADTQYF.

In its sample, this clone was seen once. The V call is TRBV18, the J call TRBJ1-5; perhaps TRBD1 as D (6 bases). Germline CDR1 and CDR2: KGHSH and LQKENI. This CDR3 has 17 amino acids. Between the trimmed V and J ends, which lost 4 bases and 3 bases, there was a span of 19 bases. CDR3 sequence reads: CASSQSGGTGSNQPQHF. For the CDR3, the DNA is TGTGCCAGCTCACAGTCAGGTGGTACAGGGTCCAATCAGCCCCAGCATTTT. Filled out from reference TRBV18 and TRBJ1-5, the complete variable domain reads NAGVMQNPRHLVRRRGQEARLRCSPMKGHSHVYWYRQLPEEGLKFMVYLQKENIIDESGMPKERFSAEFPKEGPSILRIQQVVRGDSAAYFCASSQSGGTGSNQPQHFGDGTRLSIL.

The gene calls are TRBV5-1 and TRBJ2-3; tentatively, D is TRBD2 (5 bases). The length of the CDR3 is 13 residues. Trimming removed 3 bases from V and 4 bases from J, with 9 bases in between. The germline V gene encodes CDR1 SGHRS and CDR2 YFSETQ. This CDR3 reads CASSSAVSDTQYF. In DNA, the CDR3 is TGCGCCAGCAGCTCAGCGGTCTCAGATACGCAGTATTTT.

V is TRBV4-2 and J is TRBJ2-7, with 11 positions matching TRBD2. The CDR3 extends over 15 amino acids. Germline CDR1 and CDR2: LGHNA and YNFKEQ. The V and J ends lost 3 bases and 3 bases, in that order; junction bases with no gene match: 4. CDR3 residues: CASSQDTSGSYEQYF. The CDR3 DNA follows: TGTGCCAGCAGCCAGGATACTAGCGGGAGCTACGAGCAGTACTTC.

The J gene is TRBJ1-5, the V gene TRBV6-1; TRBD1 matches 12 bases. CDR1 is MNHNS, CDR2 SASEGT, per germline. There are 17 residues in the CDR3. With V trimmed by 4 bases and J by 7 bases, 11 bases remained unmatched. As DNA, the CDR3 is TGTGCCAGCAGTGGAAGGGGGGACAGGGGGCCACACCAGCCCCAGCATTTT. Its translation is CASSGRGDRGPHQPQHF.

The V call is TRBV4-1, the J call TRBJ2-1; TRBD2 matches 9 bases. V was clipped by 2 bases and J by 6 bases; unmatched bases: 11. Germline V gene data show CDR1 as MGHRA and CDR2 as YSYEKL. This CDR3 is built from 17 residues. The chain's CDR3 is CASSQLPGLAHLNEQFF. CDR3 bases: TGCGCCAGCAGCCAATTACCGGGACTAGCTCACCTCAATGAGCAGTTCTTC.

This clone was detected only a few times. CDR3 region: CASHPQGSSYNEQFF. The CDR3 region has the DNA TGTGCCAGCCATCCTCAGGGAAGCTCCTACAATGAGCAGTTCTTC. This chain connects TRBV6-6 to TRBJ2-1; a possible D gene is TRBD1 (5 bases). The CDR3 runs 15 residues. Germline CDR1 reads MNHNY; CDR2 reads SVGAGI (reference sequence). V gave up 8 bases and J gave up 0 bases, with 14 bases separating them.

This clone was counted a single time. The chain recombines TRBV7-9 with TRBJ2-1, with D maybe TRBD2 (6 bases). The V end lost 7 bases, the J end lost 0 bases, and 13 bases lay between the germline ends. The CDR3 runs 15 residues. The germline V gene encodes CDR1 SEHNR and CDR2 FQNEAQ (reference sequence). CDR3 bases: TGTGCCAGCACCCTAGCGCCTGACTCCTACAATGAGCAGTTCTTC. As protein: CASTLAPDSYNEQFF.

V usage is TRBV5-1 and J usage is TRBJ1-4, with TRBD1 as a possible D gene (6 bases). Germline CDR1 SGHRS, CDR2 YFSETQ. The CDR3 contains 16 residues. Trimming pared 4 bases from V and 8 bases from J, leaving 21 bases between. The CDR3 loop reads CASSIQGQGSREKLFF. The CDR3 coding sequence is TGCGCCAGCAGCATACAGGGCCAGGGATCACGCGAAAAACTGTTTTTT. The full variable domain, in which reference TRBV5-1 and TRBJ1-4 provide the parts outside the CDR3, is KAGVTQTPRYLIKTRGQQVTLSCSPISGHRSVSWYQQTPGQGLQFLFEYFSETQRNKGNFPGRFSGRQFSNSRSEMNVSTLELGDSALYLCASSIQGQGSREKLFFGSGTQLSVL.

This clone occurred once. V and J are TRBV30 and TRBJ1-3; D not resolved. Germline assignment: CDR1 GTSNPN and CDR2 SVGIG (reference sequence). Trimming pared 2 bases from V and 0 bases from J, leaving 11 bases between. The CDR3 contains 15 residues. CDR3 sequence: CAWSHLGSSGNTIYF. CDR3 sequence (DNA): TGTGCCTGGAGTCACCTGGGCAGCTCTGGAAACACCATATATTTT. Supplemented by reference TRBV30 and TRBJ1-3, the full variable domain reads SQTIHQWPATLVQPVGSPLSLECTVEGTSNPNLYWYRQAAGRGLQLLFYSVGIGQISSEVPQNLSASRPQDRQFILSSKKLLLSDSGFYLCAWSHLGSSGNTIYFGEGSWLTVV.

Points on this clone: One end of the junction varies from germline; a read error may be responsible. The chain links TRBV10-3 to TRBJ2-1, with unresolved D. The CDR3 loop spans 13 amino acids. The germline V gene encodes CDR1 ENHRY and CDR2 SYGVKD. The CDR3 DNA reads as TGTGCCATCAGTTCCCGAGCTGGCAATGAGCAGCTCTTC. Its protein is CAISSRAGNEQLF.

V is TRBV19 and J is TRBJ2-7; TRBD1 is a possible D gene (5 bases). Germline V gene lookup returns CDR1 LNHDA and CDR2 SQIVND (reference sequence). The CDR3 totals 14 residues. V gave up 5 bases and J gave up 4 bases, with 15 bases separating them. The CDR3 DNA reads TGTGCCAGTAGTTCATGGACAAGCCCGTACGAGCAGTACTTC. It translates to CASSSWTSPYEQYF.

V usage is TRBV7-2 and J usage is TRBJ1-1; D is unclear. V gave up 5 bases and J gave up 1 base, with 17 bases separating them. The CDR3 has 16 amino acids. Looked up from germline, CDR1 is SGHTA and CDR2 is FQGNSA. DNA of the CDR3: TGTGCCAGCAGCATTCACCCCTTCGAAGCGAACACTGAAGCTTTCTTT. Its translation is CASSIHPFEANTEAFF.

The V gene is TRBV6-1, the J gene TRBJ2-7; 7 positions match TRBD2. After removal of 4 bases from V and 7 bases from J, the junction contained 13 bases not matched to a gene. CDR1 MNHNS and CDR2 SASEGT come from the germline V gene. This CDR3 spans 15 amino acids. CDR3 nucleotide sequence: TGTGCCAGCAGTGGTTGGGGAGCGGGAAAGTGGGAGCAGTACTTC. The encoded protein is CASSGWGAGKWEQYF.

This clone was seen once. V and J are TRBV29-1 and TRBJ2-7; D might be TRBD1 (5 bases). Germline V gene lookup returns CDR1 SQVTM and CDR2 ANQGSEA. V lost 5 bases, J lost 3 bases, and 14 bases lay in between. This CDR3 comprises 13 residues. The DNA for the CDR3 is TGCAGCGTTACAGGCCTGATCGGCTACGAGCAGTACTTC. Translated, it gives CSVTGLIGYEQYF.

In its sample, this clone was seen a few times. This chain uses TRBV2 with TRBJ2-7; D gene uncertain. The germline V and J ends were trimmed by 3 bases and 7 bases, with 10 bases remaining between them. The CDR3 has 12 amino acids. CDR1 and CDR2 (germline): SNHLY, FYNNEI. CDR3: CASSDLGEEQYF. Written as DNA, the CDR3 is TGTGCCAGCAGTGACCTCGGTGAGGAGCAGTACTTC.

The V and J genes are TRBV30 and TRBJ1-2; D not resolved. In germline, CDR1 is GTSNPN, CDR2 SVGIG (reference sequence). V dropped 1 base and J dropped 5 bases, with 8 bases sitting between them. The CDR3 totals 12 residues. In DNA, the CDR3 is TGTGCCTGGAGTGAGAATCGGTATGGCTACACCTTC. Residues: CAWSENRYGYTF.

The chain is built from TRBV10-3 and TRBJ2-7; D is unclear. Germline values: CDR1 ENHRY, CDR2 SYGVKD. V was cut by 8 bases and J by 2 bases, with 10 bases left in between. This CDR3 comprises 12 residues. The DNA for the CDR3 is TGTGCCATCGAAGTTGTCGCCTACGAGCAGTACTTC. Amino acids: CAIEVVAYEQYF.

The chain joins TRBV10-3 to TRBJ1-5, with D perhaps TRBD1 (6 bases). Trimming took 0 bases from V and 3 from J, leaving 18 bases between them. CDR3 length: 18 amino acids. Germline V gene lookup returns CDR1 ENHRY and CDR2 SYGVKD. The CDR3 reads CAISESFFEDSLNQPQHF. In DNA form, the CDR3 reads TGTGCCATCAGTGAGTCGTTTTTTGAGGACAGCCTCAATCAGCCCCAGCATTTT.

V is TRBV29-1 and J is TRBJ1-2, with unresolved D. This CDR3 has 12 amino acids. Per germline, CDR1 SQVTM and CDR2 ANQGSEA. V was shortened by 1 base and J by 4 bases, with 7 bases between the two germline ends. CDR3 in amino acids: CSVEAGSYGYTF. In nucleotides, the CDR3 is TGCAGCGTTGAAGCCGGCAGCTATGGCTACACCTTC.

The chain has TRBV5-6 and TRBJ1-1, with TRBD1 matching 7 bases. V shed 7 bases, J shed 6 bases, and the junction held 3 bases outside the gene matches. CDR3 length: 11 residues. CDR1 is SGHDT, CDR2 YYEEEE, per germline. The CDR3 region is CASLQGSEAFF. CDR3 nucleotides: TGTGCCAGCTTACAGGGGTCTGAAGCTTTCTTT.

V and J are TRBV4-3 and TRBJ2-1; TRBD2 agrees at 8 bases. Losses at the gene ends were 5 bases for V and 6 bases for J; bases not matched to a gene: 9. Germline V gives CDR1 LGHNA, CDR2 YSLEER. This CDR3 comprises 15 residues. The CDR3 sequence: CASSSRSSGGNEQFF. The CDR3 DNA is TGCGCCAGCAGCAGCAGGTCCAGCGGGGGCAATGAGCAGTTCTTC.

V gene TRBV6-1 combines with J gene TRBJ2-4; TRBD1 is a possible D gene (6 bases). CDR1 is MNHNS and CDR2 is SASEGT in the germline V gene. V gave up 6 bases and J gave up 9 bases, with 12 bases separating them. The CDR3 contains 12 residues. The CDR3: CASSTQGFIQYF. For the CDR3, the DNA is TGTGCCAGCAGCACACAGGGTTTCATTCAGTACTTC.

The chain joins TRBV9 to TRBJ2-1; TRBD2 is a possible D gene (7 bases). Germline loops: CDR1 SGDLS, CDR2 YYNGEE. The germline V and J ends were trimmed by 3 bases and 8 bases, with 15 bases remaining between them. The CDR3 consists of 14 residues. The CDR3: CASSGGGPVDEQFF. DNA for the CDR3: TGTGCCAGCAGCGGGGGGGGCCCGGTCGATGAGCAGTTCTTC. Full variable domain (outside the CDR3, taken from reference TRBV9 and TRBJ2-1): DSGVTQTPKHLITATGQRVTLRCSPRSGDLSVYWYQQSLDQGLQFLIQYYNGEERAKGNILERFSAQQFPDLHSELNLSSLELGDSALYFCASSGGGPVDEQFFGPGTRLTVL.

This clone was seen a few times. The gene calls are TRBV5-1 and TRBJ2-1, with 8 bases fitting TRBD2. The ends lost 2 bases at V and 7 bases at J; junction bases unmatched: 14. Germline V CDR1 and CDR2: SGHRS, YFSETQ. CDR3 length: 17 amino acids. The CDR3 nucleotides read TGCGCCAGCAGCTTAATAGGTAGCGGGGCAACAGGGAATGAGCAGTTCTTC. It is translated as CASSLIGSGATGNEQFF.

This clone occurred a few times. The genes are TRBV6-6 and TRBJ2-1; D gene unclear. CDR3 length: 15 amino acids. V was trimmed by 0 bases and J by 6 bases, leaving 12 bases between them. Germline loops: CDR1 MNHNY, CDR2 SVGAGI (reference sequence). The CDR3 DNA follows: TGTGCCAGCAGTTACTCGACGGCATCCCCCAATGAGCAGTTCTTC. Its protein product is CASSYSTASPNEQFF.

The chain uses TRBV7-8 and TRBJ2-7; D is unresolved. The CDR3 is 11 residues long. V lost 7 bases and J 1 base, leaving 5 bases between the germline ends. Looked up from germline, CDR1 is SGHVS and CDR2 is FQNEAQ. CDR3 nucleotide sequence: TGTGCCAGCACTGGTTCCTACGAGCAGTACTTC. It codes for CASTGSYEQYF.